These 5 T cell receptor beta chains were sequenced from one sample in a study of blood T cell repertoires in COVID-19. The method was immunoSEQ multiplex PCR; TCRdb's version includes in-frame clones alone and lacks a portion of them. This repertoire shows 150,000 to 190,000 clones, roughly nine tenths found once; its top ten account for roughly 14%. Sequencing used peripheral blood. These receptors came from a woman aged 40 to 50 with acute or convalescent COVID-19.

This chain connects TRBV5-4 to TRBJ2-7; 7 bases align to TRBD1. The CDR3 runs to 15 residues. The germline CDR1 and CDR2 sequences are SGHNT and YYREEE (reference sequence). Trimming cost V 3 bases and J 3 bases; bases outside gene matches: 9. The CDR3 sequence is CASSSKTGVNYEQYF. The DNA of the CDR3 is TGTGCCAGCAGCTCGAAAACAGGGGTAAACTACGAGCAGTACTTC.

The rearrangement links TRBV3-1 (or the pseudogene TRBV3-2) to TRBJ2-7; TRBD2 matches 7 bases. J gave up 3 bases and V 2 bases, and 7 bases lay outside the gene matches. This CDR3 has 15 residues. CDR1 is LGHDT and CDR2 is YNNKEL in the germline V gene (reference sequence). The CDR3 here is CASSQPGLRYYEQYF. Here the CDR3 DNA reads TGTGCCAGCAGCCAACCGGGACTAAGGTACTACGAGCAGTACTTC.

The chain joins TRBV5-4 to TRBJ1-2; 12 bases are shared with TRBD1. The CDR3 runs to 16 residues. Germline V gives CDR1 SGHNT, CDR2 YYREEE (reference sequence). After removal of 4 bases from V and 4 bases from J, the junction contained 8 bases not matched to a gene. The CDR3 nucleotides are TGTGCCAGCAGCCCGGGACAGGGGGCTAACAGCTATGGCTACACCTTC. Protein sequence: CASSPGQGANSYGYTF. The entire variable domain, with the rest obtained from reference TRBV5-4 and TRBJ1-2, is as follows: ETGVTQSPTHLIKTRGQQVTLRCSSQSGHNTVSWYQQALGQGPQFIFQYYREEENGRGNFPPRFSGLQFPNYSSELNVNALELDDSALYLCASSPGQGANSYGYTFGSGTRLTVV.

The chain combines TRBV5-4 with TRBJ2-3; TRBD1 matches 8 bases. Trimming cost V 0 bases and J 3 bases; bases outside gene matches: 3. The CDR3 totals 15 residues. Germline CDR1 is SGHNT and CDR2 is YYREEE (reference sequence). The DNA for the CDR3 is TGTGCCAGCAGCTTGGAAGGACAGGGAACAGATACGCAGTATTTT. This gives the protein CASSLEGQGTDTQYF.

The CDR3 DNA is TGTGCCAGCAGTGTCCCCCGTGGGGGGAGCTCCTACAATGAGCAGTTCTTC. This sequence encodes CASSVPRGGSSYNEQFF. The chain combines TRBV2 with TRBJ2-1; perhaps TRBD2 as D (6 bases). The V gene's germline CDR1 is SNHLY and CDR2 FYNNEI. There are 17 residues in the CDR3. Deletions cut 4 bases from V and 0 bases from J, with 16 bases between.